The sequence of this T cell receptor (beta chain) was determined in a study of vaccination effects on CD4 cells after COVID-19. The protocol was immunoSEQ multiplex PCR, while the TCRdb copy is restricted to in-frame clones and leaves out a portion. The sample has tens of thousands of clones; approximately 78% are singletons. Trimming shortened V by 3 bases and J by 2 bases, and 7 bases separated the two germline ends. The CDR3 is 13 amino acids. Germline CDR1 SGHTA, CDR2 FQGTGA. Whole-study findings and limits: Pronounced clonal contraction occurred in clones induced by infection and by vaccine late after vaccination.

Under the ViraFEST assay, PBMC were stimulated with viral peptide pools so that antigen-specific CD4+ T cells expanded. Sequencing was performed afterwards. Culture proceeded for nine to eleven days, and CD4+ T cells were then isolated. BNT162b2 vaccine or mRNA-1273 vaccine was given to participants in two doses. In regard to this clone: As yet, its antigen is unknown.

The rearrangement uses TRBV7-3 and TRBJ1-2, with D unresolved. The source material was CD4+ T cells from PBMCs cultured with HCoV-NL63 spike peptides, sampled after COVID-19 vaccination. The clonotype comes from a human donor who received a COVID-19 vaccine. Some clones in this sample may be carry-over from other donors' samples. The CDR3 loop reads CASSFHQNYGYTF. The CDR3 coding sequence is TGTGCCAGCAGCTTTCACCAAAACTATGGCTACACCTTC.